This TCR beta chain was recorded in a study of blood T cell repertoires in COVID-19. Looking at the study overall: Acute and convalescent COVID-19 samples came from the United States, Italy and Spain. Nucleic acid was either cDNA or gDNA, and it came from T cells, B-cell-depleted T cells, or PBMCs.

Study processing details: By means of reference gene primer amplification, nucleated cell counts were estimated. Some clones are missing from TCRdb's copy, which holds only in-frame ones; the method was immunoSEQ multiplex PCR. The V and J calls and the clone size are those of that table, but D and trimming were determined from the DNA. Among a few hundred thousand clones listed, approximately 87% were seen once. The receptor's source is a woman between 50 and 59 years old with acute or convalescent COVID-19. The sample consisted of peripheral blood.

As DNA, the CDR3 is TGCGCCAGCAGCCCCCGGACACTCCTTGAAGCTTTCTTT. Its protein is CASSPRTLLEAFF. V is TRBV5-1 and J is TRBJ1-1; a possible D gene is TRBD1 (5 bases). Germline-derived CDR1 and CDR2 are SGHRS and YFSETQ. Trimming removed 4 bases at V and 7 bases at J, with 14 bases between. This CDR3 contains 13 residues.